A single sample is the source of the 2 T cell receptor beta chains below, sequenced in a study of healthy donors' naive CD4 and CD8 T cells. Each TCR library used around 500 ng of total RNA and a linear amplification protocol. TCRdb re-analysed the reads in MiXCR, keeping a single row per CDR3 protein. This table has 150,000 to 200,000 distinct CDR3 sequences, around 74% appearing once. The sequenced material came from naive CD4+ and CD8+ T cells sorted from blood, pooled from several donors. These receptors originate from a pool of human donors in good health; the sample pools cells from several healthy donors.

The chain joins TRBV19 to TRBJ1-2, with TRBD1 identical over 12 bases. Germline CDR1 is LNHDA and CDR2 is SQIVND (reference sequence). The CDR3 is 16 amino acids. After removal of 9 bases from V and 4 bases from J, the junction contained 12 bases not matched to a gene. The CDR3 protein is CASLPGQGATGYGYTF. For the CDR3, the DNA is TGTGCCAGCCTCCCGGGACAGGGGGCGACCGGCTATGGCTACACCTTC.

This clonotype showed up just a few times. The rearrangement joins TRBV11-1 to TRBJ2-1, with a weak D call TRBD2 (6 bases). Trimming removed 3 bases at V and 8 bases at J, with 11 bases between. This CDR3 comprises 13 residues. The germline CDR1 and CDR2 sequences are SGHAT and FQDESV (reference sequence). Written as DNA, the CDR3 is TGTGCCAGCAGCTTGGGGGGAGGTGATGAGCAGTTCTTC. It translates to CASSLGGGDEQFF.